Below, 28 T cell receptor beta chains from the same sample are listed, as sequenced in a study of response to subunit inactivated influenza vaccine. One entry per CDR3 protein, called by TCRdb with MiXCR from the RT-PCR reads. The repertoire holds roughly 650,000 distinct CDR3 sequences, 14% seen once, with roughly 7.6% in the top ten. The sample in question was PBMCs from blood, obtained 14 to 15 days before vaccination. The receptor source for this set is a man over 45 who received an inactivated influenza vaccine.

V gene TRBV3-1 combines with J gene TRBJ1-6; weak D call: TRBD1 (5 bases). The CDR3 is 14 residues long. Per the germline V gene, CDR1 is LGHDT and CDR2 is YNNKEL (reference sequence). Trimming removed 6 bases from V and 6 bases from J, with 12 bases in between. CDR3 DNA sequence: TGTGCCAGCAGGCGGGACCTTCCTAATTCACCCCTCCACTTT. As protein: CASRRDLPNSPLHF.

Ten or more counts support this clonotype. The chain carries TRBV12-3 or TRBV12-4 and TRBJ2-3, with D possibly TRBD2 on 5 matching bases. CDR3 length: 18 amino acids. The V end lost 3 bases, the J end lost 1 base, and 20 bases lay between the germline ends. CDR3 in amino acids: CASSFLGPRADGTDTQYF. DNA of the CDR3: TGTGCCAGCAGTTTTTTGGGCCCGAGGGCTGACGGCACAGATACGCAGTATTTT.

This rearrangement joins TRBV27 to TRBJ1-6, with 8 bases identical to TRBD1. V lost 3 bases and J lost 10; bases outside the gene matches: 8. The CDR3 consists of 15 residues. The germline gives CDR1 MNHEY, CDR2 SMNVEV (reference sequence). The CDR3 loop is CASSFSAGGYSPLHF. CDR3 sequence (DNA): TGTGCCAGCAGTTTCTCGGCAGGGGGCTACTCACCCCTCCACTTT.

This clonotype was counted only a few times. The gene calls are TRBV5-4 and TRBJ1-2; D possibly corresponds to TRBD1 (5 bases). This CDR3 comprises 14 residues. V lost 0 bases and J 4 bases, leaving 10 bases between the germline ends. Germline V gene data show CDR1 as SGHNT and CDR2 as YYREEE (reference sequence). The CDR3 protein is CASSLEGDGYGYTF. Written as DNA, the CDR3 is TGTGCCAGCAGCTTGGAAGGGGACGGCTATGGCTACACCTTC. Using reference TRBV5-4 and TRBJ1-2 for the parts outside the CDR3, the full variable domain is ETGVTQSPTHLIKTRGQQVTLRCSSQSGHNTVSWYQQALGQGPQFIFQYYREEENGRGNFPPRFSGLQFPNYSSELNVNALELDDSALYLCASSLEGDGYGYTFGSGTRLTVV.

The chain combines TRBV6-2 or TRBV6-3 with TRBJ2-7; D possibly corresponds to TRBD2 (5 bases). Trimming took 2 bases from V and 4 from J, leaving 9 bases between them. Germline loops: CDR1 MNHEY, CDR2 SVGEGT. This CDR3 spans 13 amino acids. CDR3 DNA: TGTGCCAGCAGTTACGCTACGGGGTACGAGCAGTACTTC. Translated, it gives CASSYATGYEQYF.

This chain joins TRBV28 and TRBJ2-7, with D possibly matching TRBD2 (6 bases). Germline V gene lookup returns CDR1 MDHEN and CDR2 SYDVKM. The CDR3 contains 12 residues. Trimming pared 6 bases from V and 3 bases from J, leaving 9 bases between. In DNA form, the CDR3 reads TGTGCCAGCAGGTCGGGGGACTACGAGCAGTACTTC. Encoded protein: CASRSGDYEQYF.

The CDR3 DNA sequence: TGCAGTGCTAGAGGACTAGCGGTGGATGAGCAGTTCTTC. Amino acid sequence: CSARGLAVDEQFF. The gene calls are TRBV20-1 and TRBJ2-1; TRBD2 aligns across 9 bases. CDR1 and CDR2 from the germline V gene are DFQATT and SNEGSKA (reference sequence). J was trimmed by 8 bases and V by 1 base; bases with no gene match: 3. The CDR3 length is 13 residues.

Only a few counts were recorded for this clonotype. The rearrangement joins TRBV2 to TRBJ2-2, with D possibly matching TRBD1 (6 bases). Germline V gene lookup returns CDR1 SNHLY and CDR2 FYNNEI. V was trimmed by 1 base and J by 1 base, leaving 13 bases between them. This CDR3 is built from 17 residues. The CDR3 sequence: CASSEDMGAENTGELFF. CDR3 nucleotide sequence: TGTGCCAGCAGTGAAGATATGGGGGCAGAGAACACCGGGGAGCTGTTTTTT.

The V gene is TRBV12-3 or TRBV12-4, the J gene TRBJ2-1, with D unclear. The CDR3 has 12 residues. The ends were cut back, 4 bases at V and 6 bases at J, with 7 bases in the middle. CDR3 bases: TGTGCCAGCAGTTACTCTTCCAATGAGCAGTTCTTC. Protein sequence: CASSYSSNEQFF.

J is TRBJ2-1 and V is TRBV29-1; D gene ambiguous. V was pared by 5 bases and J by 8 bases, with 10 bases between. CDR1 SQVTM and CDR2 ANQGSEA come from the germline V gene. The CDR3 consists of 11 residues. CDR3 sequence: CSVQLSYEQFF. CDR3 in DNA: TGCAGCGTTCAGCTGTCGTATGAGCAGTTCTTC.

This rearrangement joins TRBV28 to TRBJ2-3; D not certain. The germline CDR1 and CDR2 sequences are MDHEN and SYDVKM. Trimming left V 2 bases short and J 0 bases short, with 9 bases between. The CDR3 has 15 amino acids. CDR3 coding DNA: TGTGCCAGCAGTTTAAGCCTAACTAGCACAGATACGCAGTATTTT. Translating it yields CASSLSLTSTDTQYF.

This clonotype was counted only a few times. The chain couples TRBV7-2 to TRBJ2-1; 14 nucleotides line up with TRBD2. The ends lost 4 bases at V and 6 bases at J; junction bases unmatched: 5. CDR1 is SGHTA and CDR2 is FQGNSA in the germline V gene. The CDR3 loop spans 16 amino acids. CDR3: CASSWGLAGDVNEQFF. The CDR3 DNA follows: TGTGCCAGCAGCTGGGGACTAGCGGGAGATGTCAATGAGCAGTTCTTC.

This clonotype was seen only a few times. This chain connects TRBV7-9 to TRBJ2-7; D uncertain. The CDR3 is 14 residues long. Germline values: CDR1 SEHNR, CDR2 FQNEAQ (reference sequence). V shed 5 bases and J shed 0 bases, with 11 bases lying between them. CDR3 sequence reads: CASSVISSSYEQYF. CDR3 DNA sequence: TGTGCCAGCAGCGTAATCTCGAGCTCCTACGAGCAGTACTTC.

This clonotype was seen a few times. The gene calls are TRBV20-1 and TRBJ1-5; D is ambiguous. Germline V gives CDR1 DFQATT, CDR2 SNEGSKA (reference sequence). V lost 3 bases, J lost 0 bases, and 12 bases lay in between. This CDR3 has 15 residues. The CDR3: CSASRGLYSNQPQHF. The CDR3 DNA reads TGCAGTGCTAGTCGCGGGTTATATAGCAATCAGCCCCAGCATTTT.

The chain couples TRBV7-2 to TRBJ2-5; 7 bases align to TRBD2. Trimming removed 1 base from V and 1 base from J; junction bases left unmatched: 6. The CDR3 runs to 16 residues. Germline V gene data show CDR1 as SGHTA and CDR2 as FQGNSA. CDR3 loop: CASSLGGAGLQETQYF. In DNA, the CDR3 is TGTGCCAGCAGCTTAGGGGGAGCGGGGCTCCAAGAGACCCAGTACTTC.

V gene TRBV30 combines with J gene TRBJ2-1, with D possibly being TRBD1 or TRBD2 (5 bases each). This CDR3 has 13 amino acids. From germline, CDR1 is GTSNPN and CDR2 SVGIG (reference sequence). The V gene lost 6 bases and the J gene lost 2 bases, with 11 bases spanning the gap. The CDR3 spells CACRREPYNEQFF. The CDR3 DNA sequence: TGTGCCTGCCGCAGGGAGCCCTACAATGAGCAGTTCTTC.

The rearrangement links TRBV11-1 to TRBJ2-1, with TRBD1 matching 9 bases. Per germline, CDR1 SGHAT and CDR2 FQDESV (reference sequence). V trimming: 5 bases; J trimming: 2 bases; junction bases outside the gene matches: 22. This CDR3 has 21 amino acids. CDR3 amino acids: CASSANQFRDRDLLTYNEQFF. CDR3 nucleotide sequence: TGTGCCAGCAGCGCCAACCAGTTCCGGGACAGGGATCTCCTTACCTACAATGAGCAGTTCTTC.

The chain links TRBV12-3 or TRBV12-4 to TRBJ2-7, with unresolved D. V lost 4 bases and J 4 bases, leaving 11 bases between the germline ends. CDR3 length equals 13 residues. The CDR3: CASSSNNEYEQYF. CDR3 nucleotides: TGTGCCAGCAGTTCGAACAACGAATACGAGCAGTACTTC.

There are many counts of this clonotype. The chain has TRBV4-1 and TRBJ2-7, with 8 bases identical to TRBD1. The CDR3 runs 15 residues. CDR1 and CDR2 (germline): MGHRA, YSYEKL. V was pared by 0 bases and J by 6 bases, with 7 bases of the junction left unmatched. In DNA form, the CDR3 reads TGCGCCAGCAGCCAAGATCCCAGGGGGCAGGTCGAGCAGTACTTC. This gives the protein CASSQDPRGQVEQYF.

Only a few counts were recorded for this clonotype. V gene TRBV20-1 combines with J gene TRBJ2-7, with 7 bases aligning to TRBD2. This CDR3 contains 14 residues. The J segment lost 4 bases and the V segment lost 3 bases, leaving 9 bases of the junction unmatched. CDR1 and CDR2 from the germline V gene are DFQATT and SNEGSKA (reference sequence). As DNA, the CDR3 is TGCAGTGCTAGTCTTGGAGCGGGACCATACGAGCAGTACTTC. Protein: CSASLGAGPYEQYF.

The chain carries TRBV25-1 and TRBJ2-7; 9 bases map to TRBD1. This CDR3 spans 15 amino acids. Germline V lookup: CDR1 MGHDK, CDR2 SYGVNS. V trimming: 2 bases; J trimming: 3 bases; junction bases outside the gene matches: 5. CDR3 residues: CASSEDGTGFYEQYF. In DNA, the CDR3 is TGTGCCAGCAGTGAAGACGGGACAGGGTTCTACGAGCAGTACTTC.

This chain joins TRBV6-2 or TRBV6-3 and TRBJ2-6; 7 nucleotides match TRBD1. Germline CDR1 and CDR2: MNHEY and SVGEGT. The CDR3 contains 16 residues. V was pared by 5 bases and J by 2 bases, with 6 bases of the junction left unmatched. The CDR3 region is CASSPHTGAGANVLTF. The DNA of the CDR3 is TGTGCCAGCAGTCCACATACAGGGGCTGGGGCCAACGTCCTGACTTTC.

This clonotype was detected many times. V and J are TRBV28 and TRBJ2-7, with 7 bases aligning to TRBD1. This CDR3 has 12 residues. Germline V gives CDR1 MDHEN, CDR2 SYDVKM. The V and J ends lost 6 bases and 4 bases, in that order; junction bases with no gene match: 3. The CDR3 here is CASRQDRYEQYF. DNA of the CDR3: TGTGCCAGCAGACAGGACAGGTACGAGCAGTACTTC. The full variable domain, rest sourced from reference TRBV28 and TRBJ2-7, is DVKVTQSSRYLVKRTGEKVFLECVQDMDHENMFWYRQDPGLGLRLIYFSYDVKMKEKGDIPEGYSVSREKKERFSLILESASTNQTSMYLCASRQDRYEQYFGPGTRLTVT.

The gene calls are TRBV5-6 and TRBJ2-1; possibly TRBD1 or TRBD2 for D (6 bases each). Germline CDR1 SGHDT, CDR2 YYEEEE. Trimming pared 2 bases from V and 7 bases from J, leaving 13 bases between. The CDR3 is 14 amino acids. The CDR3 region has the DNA TGTGCCAGCAGCTTATGGGGGGCCAGTAATGAGCAGTTCTTC. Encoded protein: CASSLWGASNEQFF.

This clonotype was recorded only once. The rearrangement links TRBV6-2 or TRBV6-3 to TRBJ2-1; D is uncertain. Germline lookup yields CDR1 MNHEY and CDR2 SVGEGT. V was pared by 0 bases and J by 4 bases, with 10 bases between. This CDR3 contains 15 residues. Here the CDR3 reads CASSYSVTPYNEQFF. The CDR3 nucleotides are TGTGCCAGCAGTTACTCGGTGACACCGTACAATGAGCAGTTCTTC.

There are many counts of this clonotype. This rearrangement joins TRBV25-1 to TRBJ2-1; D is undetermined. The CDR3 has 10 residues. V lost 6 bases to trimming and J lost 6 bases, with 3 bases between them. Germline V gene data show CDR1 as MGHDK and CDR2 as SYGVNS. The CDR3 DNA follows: TGTGCCAGCAGGTCCAATGAGCAGTTCTTC. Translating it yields CASRSNEQFF.

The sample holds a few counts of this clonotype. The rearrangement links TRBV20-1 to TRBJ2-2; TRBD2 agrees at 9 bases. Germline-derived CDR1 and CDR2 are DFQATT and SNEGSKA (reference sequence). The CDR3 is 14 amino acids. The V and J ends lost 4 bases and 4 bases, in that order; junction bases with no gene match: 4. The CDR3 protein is CSAKGLAGTGELFF. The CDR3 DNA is TGCAGTGCTAAGGGACTAGCAGGCACCGGGGAGCTGTTTTTT.

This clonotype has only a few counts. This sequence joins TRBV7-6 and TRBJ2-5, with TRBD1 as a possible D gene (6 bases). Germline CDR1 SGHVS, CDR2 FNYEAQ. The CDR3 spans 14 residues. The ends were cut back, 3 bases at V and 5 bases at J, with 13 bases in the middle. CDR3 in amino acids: CASSLGDTVETQYF. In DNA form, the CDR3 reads TGTGCCAGCAGCTTGGGGGACACGGTCGAGACCCAGTACTTC.